This T cell receptor (beta chain) stems from a study of human T cells and chemical hapten exposure. TCRdb re-derived calls from the RACE reads in MiXCR, one entry per CDR3 protein. Here the sample spans roughly 120,000 distinct CDR3 sequences, about 12% being singletons. This clonotype showed up just a few times. Time point denoted: patch test 1, 2 weeks after DPC sensitization. Treatment meaning: therapeutic diphenylcyclopropenone sensitization with weekly scalp DPC. Material: whole blood, obtained in connection with sensitization to the hapten diphenylcyclopropenone (DPC). This clonotype originated in a woman aged 50 to 60 with alopecia areata. Some clones in this sample may be carry-over from other donors' samples.

The CDR3 loop reads CASSLDLGGYEQYF. DNA for the CDR3: TGTGCCAGCAGCTTAGATTTGGGGGGCTACGAGCAGTACTTC. The genes are TRBV7-6 and TRBJ2-7; TRBD2 is a possible D gene (6 bases). The CDR3 contains 14 residues. V gave up 1 base and J gave up 3 bases, with 10 bases separating them. The germline V gene encodes CDR1 SGHVS and CDR2 FNYEAQ. Supplemented by reference TRBV7-6 and TRBJ2-7, the full variable domain reads GAGVSQSPRYKVTKRGQDVALRCDPISGHVSLYWYRQALGQGPEFLTYFNYEAQQDKSGLPNDRFSAERPEGSISTLTIQRTEQRDSAMYRCASSLDLGGYEQYFGPGTRLTVT.